Listed below are T cell receptor beta chains from one sample, sequenced in a study of PD-1 blockade in classical Hodgkin lymphoma. The repertoire was sequenced with immunoSEQ multiplex PCR; TCRdb's copy has only in-frame clones and lacks some. The table has more than 13,000 clones, 89% seen once; the top ten hold around 18%. Source: CD8+ T cells from blood, taken before the fourth cycle of nivolumab. All receptors come from a human donor with classical Hodgkin lymphoma. Each CDR3 is given with its conserved first and last residue. The D gene is left open where the match is weak. Size tells how often a clone was seen (once, few, many) or the class of an expanded clone, and some rows leave it out.

V	J	size	D	DNA	CDR3
TRBV15	TRBJ2-7	few	NA	TGTGCCACCAGCAGACCCGGACTAGCTACAGGGGACTTCTACGAGCAGTACTTC	CATSRPGLATGDFYEQYF
TRBV28	TRBJ2-1	NA	TRBD1	TGTGCCAGCAGTTTCAGGGGGACAACGGTATACAATGAGCAGTTCTTC	CASSFRGTTVYNEQFF
TRBV2	TRBJ2-5	NA	NA	TGTGCCGTCCCGACAGTCCGGGGCGAAGAGACCCAGTACTTC	CAVPTVRGEETQYF
TRBV30	TRBJ2-7	NA	NA	TGTGCCTGGAGTGTAGACTTTGGAGACGAGCAGTACTTC	CAWSVDFGDEQYF
TRBV19	TRBJ1-2	few	TRBD1	TGTGCCAGTTACAGGGGGGGGCATGGCTACACCTTC	CASYRGGHGYTF
TRBV15	TRBJ2-7	NA	TRBD1	TGTGCCACCAGCAGACCCGGGACAGTGAGCTTTCCCGAGCAGTACTTC	CATSRPGTVSFPEQYF
TRBV27	TRBJ2-3	NA	TRBD2	TGTGCCAGCTTAGGACTAGCTTCAGGGGATACGCAGTATTTT	CASLGLASGDTQYF
TRBV7-9	TRBJ1-2	few	NA	TGTGCCAGCAGCTTAGCAAGGCCGAAAACCTTC	CASSLARPKTF
TRBV27	TRBJ2-6	once	NA	TGTGCCAGCAGTTTCCTAGCGCTCTCTGGGGCCAACGTCCTGACTTTC	CASSFLALSGANVLTF
TRBV15	TRBJ2-7	few	TRBD1	TGTGCCACCAGCAGAGGTACAGGGGAAAACGAGCAGTACTTC	CATSRGTGENEQYF
TRBV7-9	TRBJ2-7	NA	TRBD2	TGTGCCAGCACCTCCCTTACCGGGACTAGCGGGAGGCAGCAGTACTTC	CASTSLTGTSGRQQYF
TRBV7-6	TRBJ2-1	NA	TRBD1	TGTGCCAGCAGCTTAGAACAGGGGTGGAATGAGCAGTTCTTC	CASSLEQGWNEQFF
TRBV5-1	TRBJ2-5	once	NA	TGCGCCAGGACTTACCATGGCGGTCTTAAAACGGAGACCCAGTACTTC	CARTYHGGLKTETQYF
TRBV28	TRBJ2-3	NA	NA	TGTGCCAGCAGTTTTTTGCCAGGGGTAACGGATACGCAGTATTTT	CASSFLPGVTDTQYF
TRBV7-9	TRBJ2-1	few	TRBD1	TGTGCCGGACAGGGGTACAATGAGCAGTTCTTC	CAGQGYNEQFF
TRBV28	TRBJ2-3	NA	TRBD1	TGTGCCAGCAGTCCGGGACAGGGAAAGTATTTT	CASSPGQGKYF
TRBV18	TRBJ2-7	NA	NA	TGTGCCAGCTCACCGCAGGATCGGTACGAGCAGTACTTC	CASSPQDRYEQYF
TRBV7-9	TRBJ2-2	NA	NA	TGTGCCAGCAGCACCCGCCCGCCAACAACCCTGAACACCGGGGAGCTGTTTTTT	CASSTRPPTTLNTGELFF
TRBV2	TRBJ2-1	NA	TRBD1	TGTGCCAGCAGTGGAGGGACAGACTCCTACAATGAGCAGTTCTTC	CASSGGTDSYNEQFF
TRBV2	TRBJ2-1	NA	TRBD2	TGTGCCAGCAGCGGACTAGCGAGCCCCTACAATGAGCAGTTCTTC	CASSGLASPYNEQFF
TRBV6-1	TRBJ1-5	NA	NA	TGTGCCAGCAGTGAAGGATATAGCAATCAGCCCCAGCATTTT	CASSEGYSNQPQHF
TRBV6-5	TRBJ2-7	NA	NA	TGTGCCAGCAGTTACTCGATGGCCGAGTACGAGCAGTACTTC	CASSYSMAEYEQYF
TRBV18	TRBJ1-2	NA	NA	TGTGCCAGCTCCCTCCCGCTAGCGGGGGGTAACTATGGCTACACCTTC	CASSLPLAGGNYGYTF
TRBV5-4	TRBJ2-3	NA	NA	TGTGCCAGCAGCATCACAGATACGCAGTATTTT	CASSITDTQYF
TRBV28	TRBJ2-7	few	TRBD2	TGTGCCAGCAGACCACTAGCGGGAGTCTTCTACGAGCAGTACTTC	CASRPLAGVFYEQYF
TRBV7-9	TRBJ2-7	NA	NA	TGTGCCAGCAGCAGTAGGGGACATATGAACTACGAGCAGTACTTC	CASSSRGHMNYEQYF
TRBV21-1	TRBJ1-5	NA	NA	TGTGCCAGCAGCAAAGGGAAGGGACAGGGAGGGCAGCCCCAGCATTTT	CASSKGKGQGGQPQHF
TRBV5-1	TRBJ2-5	few	NA	TGCGCCAGCAGCGGGAACAGGGAGTACGAGACCCAGTACTTC	CASSGNREYETQYF
TRBV7-9	TRBJ2-7	NA	NA	TGTGCCAGCAGCTTACCTACAGGTACCTACGAGCAGTACTTC	CASSLPTGTYEQYF
TRBV10-3	TRBJ2-1	NA	TRBD2	TGTGCCATCAGTACTTTGGGACTAGCGGGAGGGAGCTCCTACAATGAGCAGTTCTTC	CAISTLGLAGGSSYNEQFF
TRBV27	TRBJ1-4	NA	NA	TGTGCCAGCAGTTTAGGTGAAAAACTGTTTTTT	CASSLGEKLFF
TRBV7-9	TRBJ2-5	NA	NA	TGTGCCAGCAGCCTGGGGTGGCAGACCCAGTACTTC	CASSLGWQTQYF
TRBV15	TRBJ2-1	NA	NA	TGTGCCACCAGCAGAGGAGGGTTCTCCCACAATGAGCAGTTCTTC	CATSRGGFSHNEQFF
TRBV25-1	TRBJ2-1	NA	TRBD2	TGTGCCAGCAGTGCGGGACTAGCGGGAATTAGGTTCTTC	CASSAGLAGIRFF
TRBV29-1	TRBJ2-7	once	NA	TGCAGCGTTCAGGGAGGATCTCGCTACGAGCAGTACTTC	CSVQGGSRYEQYF
TRBV7-9	TRBJ2-1	NA	TRBD2	TGTGCCAGCAGCTCTAGCGGGGCGGGATACAATGAGCAGTTCTTC	CASSSSGAGYNEQFF
TRBV27	TRBJ1-3	NA	NA	TGTGCCAGCAGTTTATACGGGGGTAGCTCTGGAAACACCATATATTTT	CASSLYGGSSGNTIYF
TRBV5-6	TRBJ2-2	NA	NA	TGTGCCAGCAGCTTGGACGGGGGGCCCACCGGGGAGCTGTTTTTT	CASSLDGGPTGELFF
TRBV6-6	TRBJ1-5	NA	NA	TGTGCCAGCAGTTACGACCCCCCGGGGAATCAGCCCCAGCATTTT	CASSYDPPGNQPQHF
TRBV28	TRBJ2-5	NA	TRBD2	TGTGCCAGCAGTCTTCCCCGTAGAACGGGGGGCCAAGAGACCCAGTACTTC	CASSLPRRTGGQETQYF
TRBV4-1	TRBJ1-6	few	NA	TGCGCCAGCAGCCCCCCCGGGGGTGACAATTCACCCCTCCACTTT	CASSPPGGDNSPLHF
TRBV4-3	TRBJ1-5	NA	NA	TGCGCCAGCAGCCAAGATTACAGGGCAAATCAGCCCCAGCATTTT	CASSQDYRANQPQHF
TRBV6-4	TRBJ2-6	NA	NA	TGTGCCAGCAGTCCCGGCTTCCCTGGGGCCAACGTCCTGACTTTC	CASSPGFPGANVLTF
TRBV11-2	TRBJ2-1	NA	TRBD2	TGTGCCAGCAGCTTAGCCCGGGGGGACGGGCTTGAGCAGTTCTTC	CASSLARGDGLEQFF